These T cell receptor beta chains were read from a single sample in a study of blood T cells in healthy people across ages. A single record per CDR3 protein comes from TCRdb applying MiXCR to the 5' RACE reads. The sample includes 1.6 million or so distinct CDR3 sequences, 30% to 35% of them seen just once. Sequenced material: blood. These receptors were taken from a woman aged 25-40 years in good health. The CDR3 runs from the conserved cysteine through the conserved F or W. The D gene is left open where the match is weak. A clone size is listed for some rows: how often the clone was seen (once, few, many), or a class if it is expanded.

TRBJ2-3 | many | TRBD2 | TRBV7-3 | CASSLSGDGDTQYF | TGTGCCAGCAGCCTTAGCGGGGATGGAGATACGCAGTATTTT
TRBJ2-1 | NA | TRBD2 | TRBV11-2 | CASSLGTSFEQFF | TGTGCCAGCAGCCTTGGGACTAGCTTTGAGCAGTTCTTC
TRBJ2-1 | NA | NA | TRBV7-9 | CASGGPSYNEQFF | TGTGCCAGCGGGGGCCCCTCCTACAATGAGCAGTTCTTC
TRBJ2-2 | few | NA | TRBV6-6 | CASRAGTGELFF | TGTGCCAGTCGAGCCGGCACCGGGGAGCTGTTTTTT
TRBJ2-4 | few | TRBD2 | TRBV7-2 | CASSPRGEREAYVAKNIQYF | TGTGCCAGCAGCCCACGGGGGGAGCGGGAGGCTTACGTAGCCAAAAACATTCAGTACTTC
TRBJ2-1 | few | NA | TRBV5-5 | CASSLVLAESSYNEQFF | TGTGCCAGCAGCTTGGTGTTAGCCGAAAGCTCCTACAATGAGCAGTTCTTC
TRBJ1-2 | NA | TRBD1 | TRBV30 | CAWSVYEGTGGYLPLSNYGYTF | TGTGCCTGGAGTGTGTACGAAGGGACAGGGGGCTACCTACCGCTCTCTAACTATGGCTACACCTTC
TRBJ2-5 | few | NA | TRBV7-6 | CASSPRGGRGSETQYF | TGTGCCAGCAGCCCCCGGGGCGGAAGAGGAAGCGAGACCCAGTACTTC
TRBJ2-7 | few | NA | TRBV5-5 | CASSLALTAASEQYF | TGTGCCAGCAGCTTGGCCTTAACAGCCGCCTCCGAGCAGTACTTC
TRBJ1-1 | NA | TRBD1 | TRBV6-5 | CASSYSSTGGNTEAFF | TGTGCCAGCAGTTACTCCTCGACAGGGGGGAACACTGAAGCTTTCTTT